These 32 T cell receptor beta chains share one sample of origin, sequenced in a study of cytomegalovirus exposure and HLA in healthy donors. The PCR made use of 60 Vbeta and 13 Jbeta primers. Assay: immunoSEQ multiplex PCR; the TCRdb copy retains only in-frame clones and omits some. This table holds about 120,000 clones, approximately 81% found once. Sample: PBMCs. The receptor source for this set is a woman between 18 and 29 years old in good health and CMV-seropositive.

This sequence joins TRBV2 and TRBJ2-7; weak D call: TRBD2 (5 bases). The V end was cut by 5 bases, the J end by 3 bases, with 11 bases between. The CDR3 contains 13 residues. Germline assignment: CDR1 SNHLY and CDR2 FYNNEI. The CDR3 DNA sequence: TGTGCCAGCAGTCCCAAGCGGATCTACGAGCAGTACTTC. Residues: CASSPKRIYEQYF.

The gene calls are TRBV6-4 and TRBJ2-1; D might be TRBD2 (6 bases). Germline V CDR1 and CDR2: MRHNA, SNTAGT. Trimming pared 0 bases from V and 2 bases from J, leaving 11 bases between. This CDR3 comprises 16 residues. CDR3 region: CASSDSPGEPYNEQFF. CDR3 DNA: TGTGCCAGCAGTGACTCTCCGGGGGAGCCCTACAATGAGCAGTTCTTC.

The chain joins TRBV6-5 to TRBJ1-5; D not certain. The V end lost 3 bases, the J end lost 6 bases, and 12 bases lay between the germline ends. This CDR3 has 14 amino acids. Germline loops: CDR1 MNHEY, CDR2 SVGAGI. This CDR3 reads CASSYRRSGQPQHF. As DNA, the CDR3 is TGTGCCAGCAGTTATCGGAGGTCAGGTCAGCCCCAGCATTTT.

V usage is TRBV2 and J usage is TRBJ1-4; D is perhaps TRBD1 (6 bases). The CDR3 has 14 residues. V was shortened by 6 bases and J by 5 bases, with 13 bases between the two germline ends. Germline CDR1 and CDR2: SNHLY and FYNNEI. CDR3 residues: CASSQGGPNEKLFF. The CDR3, as DNA: TGTGCCAGCAGCCAAGGGGGTCCCAATGAAAAACTGTTTTTT. Drawing the rest from reference TRBV2 and TRBJ1-4, the complete variable domain is EPEVTQTPSHQVTQMGQEVILRCVPISNHLYFYWYRQILGQKVEFLVSFYNNEISEKSEIFDDQFSVERPDGSNFTLKIRSTKLEDSAMYFCASSQGGPNEKLFFGSGTQLSVL.

The rearrangement links TRBV28 to TRBJ1-5; the D gene is possibly TRBD1 (5 bases). V lost 7 bases and J lost 4, with 11 bases in between. CDR3 length equals 13 residues. Germline loops: CDR1 MDHEN, CDR2 SYDVKM. The CDR3 region is CASKWGRNQPQHF. The CDR3 DNA follows: TGTGCCAGCAAATGGGGCAGAAATCAGCCCCAGCATTTT.

Only a few counts were recorded for this clone. This sequence joins TRBV10-1 and TRBJ2-3, with a tentative D call TRBD2 (6 bases). There are 16 residues in the CDR3. Germline V CDR1 and CDR2: WNHNN, SYGVQD (reference sequence). The germline V and J ends were trimmed by 6 bases and 0 bases, with 16 bases remaining between them. CDR3 sequence: CASSRRGSGSTDTQYF. The CDR3 DNA sequence: TGCGCCAGCAGCCGGAGGGGCAGCGGTAGCACAGATACGCAGTATTTT.

The rearrangement uses TRBV7-8 and TRBJ1-1; the match to TRBD1 covers 7 bases. CDR1 SGHVS and CDR2 FQNEAQ come from the germline V gene. V trimming: 1 base; J trimming: 8 bases; junction bases outside the gene matches: 13. The CDR3 is 16 amino acids. CDR3 bases: TGTGCCAGCAGCTTAGGCAGGCGGGAGGGGGCGGCCGAAGCTTTCTTT. Translating gives CASSLGRREGAAEAFF.

This clone was found once. The chain recombines TRBV5-1 with TRBJ1-1; 9 nucleotides line up with TRBD1. Germline-derived CDR1 and CDR2 are SGHRS and YFSETQ. This CDR3 has 14 residues. Trimming removed 0 bases from V and 11 bases from J; junction bases left unmatched: 8. CDR3 in amino acids: CASSLVPRDREAFF. In DNA form, the CDR3 reads TGCGCCAGCAGCTTGGTTCCCCGGGACAGGGAGGCTTTCTTT.

This chain uses TRBV7-9 with TRBJ1-2, with 7 nucleotides matching TRBD1. Germline assignment: CDR1 SEHNR and CDR2 FQNEAQ (reference sequence). Trimming took 6 bases from V and 5 from J; bases not matched to a gene: 6. CDR3 length equals 13 residues. CDR3 sequence (DNA): TGTGCCAGCAGTCCAGGGGGTGGATATGGCTACACCTTC. This codes for CASSPGGGYGYTF.

The rearrangement links TRBV5-4 to TRBJ2-5, with 9 nucleotides matching TRBD1. V shed 0 bases and J 5 bases; nucleotides not matched to a gene: 2. This CDR3 is built from 14 residues. CDR1 and CDR2 (germline): SGHNT, YYREEE (reference sequence). The CDR3 bases are TGTGCCAGCAGCTTGGAACAGGGGGCTGAGACCCAGTACTTC. Its protein product is CASSLEQGAETQYF.

J is TRBJ1-2 and V is TRBV2, with a possible D match to TRBD1 (5 bases). The CDR3 loop spans 13 amino acids. Looked up from germline, CDR1 is SNHLY and CDR2 is FYNNEI. V gave up 6 bases and J gave up 4 bases, with 12 bases separating them. CDR3 region: CASSPGTSYGYTF. The CDR3 DNA sequence: TGTGCCAGCAGCCCCGGGACTAGCTATGGCTACACCTTC.

The J gene is TRBJ1-5, the V gene TRBV28; 10 nucleotides agree with TRBD1. V shed 10 bases and J 1 base; nucleotides not matched to a gene: 7. CDR1 is MDHEN, CDR2 SYDVKM, per germline. The CDR3 is 15 amino acids. This CDR3 is CATRPGQGSNQPQHF. CDR3 sequence (DNA): TGTGCCACCCGTCCGGGACAGGGGAGCAATCAGCCCCAGCATTTT. Using reference TRBV28 and TRBJ1-5 for the parts outside the CDR3, the full variable domain is DVKVTQSSRYLVKRTGEKVFLECVQDMDHENMFWYRQDPGLGLRLIYFSYDVKMKEKGDIPEGYSVSREKKERFSLILESASTNQTSMYLCATRPGQGSNQPQHFGDGTRLSIL.

This clone was seen just once. The chain employs TRBV27 and TRBJ2-7; the match to TRBD2 covers 8 bases. The CDR3 sequence is 16 residues long. The germline V gene has CDR1 MNHEY and CDR2 SMNVEV (reference sequence). V gave up 1 base and J gave up 3 bases; unmatched junction bases: 8. Here the CDR3 reads CASSLLIREGGYEQYF. CDR3 coding DNA: TGTGCCAGCAGTTTATTGATCCGGGAGGGCGGCTACGAGCAGTACTTC.

This clone was observed a single time. J is TRBJ2-2 and V is TRBV2; 7 bases line up with TRBD2. Germline V gene lookup returns CDR1 SNHLY and CDR2 FYNNEI. The CDR3 covers 14 residues. V lost 6 bases to trimming and J lost 0 bases; unmatched junction nucleotides: 1. The CDR3 DNA sequence: TGTGCCAGCAGAACTAGCGCGAACACCGGGGAGCTGTTTTTT. Translation: CASRTSANTGELFF. Variable domain in full (rest from reference TRBV2 and TRBJ2-2): EPEVTQTPSHQVTQMGQEVILRCVPISNHLYFYWYRQILGQKVEFLVSFYNNEISEKSEIFDDQFSVERPDGSNFTLKIRSTKLEDSAMYFCASRTSANTGELFFGEGSRLTVL.

The CDR3 region has the DNA TGTGCCAGCAGCTTAGGACAGGGGGCCGGCGAGCAGTACTTC. Translated: CASSLGQGAGEQYF. This chain joins TRBV4-2 and TRBJ2-7, with TRBD1 matching 11 bases. The CDR3 consists of 14 residues. Losses at the gene ends were 5 bases for V and 6 bases for J; bases not matched to a gene: 6. Germline V gene sequence: CDR1 LGHNA, CDR2 YNFKEQ.

The chain uses TRBV27 and TRBJ1-3; D call uncertain. The germline V and J ends were trimmed by 4 bases and 0 bases, with 10 bases remaining between them. In germline, CDR1 is MNHEY, CDR2 SMNVEV (reference sequence). CDR3 length: 15 amino acids. The CDR3 region is CASSSTHYSGNTIYF. DNA for the CDR3: TGTGCCAGCAGTTCCACACACTACTCTGGAAACACCATATATTTT.

The chain combines TRBV21-1 with TRBJ1-1; TRBD1 was called by the table and not checked on the DNA. TRBV21-1 is tagged as a pseudogene. This CDR3 spans 14 amino acids. CDR3 in amino acids: CASSKVQGRTEAFF. For the CDR3, the DNA is TGTGCCAGCAGCAAAGTTCAGGGGCGAACTGAAGCTTTCTTT.

The genes are TRBV7-9 and TRBJ2-7, with 14 bases fitting TRBD2. Germline-derived CDR1 and CDR2 are SEHNR and FQNEAQ (reference sequence). Trimming at V came to 1 base and at J to 2 bases, leaving 4 bases not matched to a gene. The CDR3 covers 17 residues. CDR3 protein: CASSLGWTSGRPYEQYF. In DNA, the CDR3 is TGTGCCAGCAGCTTAGGCTGGACTAGCGGGAGGCCCTACGAGCAGTACTTC.

Here the CDR3 reads CASSPERLVTEAFF. CDR3 nucleotides: TGTGCCAGCAGTCCAGAGCGGCTTGTGACTGAAGCTTTCTTT. The chain is built from TRBV7-9 and TRBJ1-1; no firm D call. The V gene's germline CDR1 is SEHNR and CDR2 FQNEAQ (reference sequence). V was pared by 6 bases and J by 5 bases, with 16 bases between. The CDR3 contains 14 residues.

V gene TRBV6-5 combines with J gene TRBJ2-1, with D hard to call. Germline V gives CDR1 MNHEY, CDR2 SVGAGI. With 5 bases removed from V and 7 bases from J, the gap between germline ends came to 18 bases. The CDR3 has 15 residues. The CDR3: CASSRALGPINEQFF. CDR3 sequence (DNA): TGTGCCAGCAGTCGTGCGCTGGGCCCAATAAATGAGCAGTTCTTC.

J is TRBJ2-1 and V is TRBV18; a weak D match, TRBD1 (5 bases). Trimming shortened V by 3 bases and J by 10 bases, and 10 bases separated the two germline ends. Germline assignment: CDR1 KGHSH and CDR2 LQKENI. The CDR3 has 12 residues. CDR3 sequence: CASSPGWTEQFF. The CDR3 coding sequence is TGTGCCAGCTCACCCGGTTGGACAGAGCAGTTCTTC.

The chain is built from TRBV7-9 and TRBJ1-1; D may be TRBD1 (5 bases). Germline-derived CDR1 and CDR2 are SEHNR and FQNEAQ (reference sequence). This CDR3 region has 15 residues. The V end was cut by 1 base, the J end by 1 base, with 10 bases between. The CDR3 spells CASSLVGLANTEAFF. The CDR3, as DNA: TGTGCCAGCAGCTTAGTGGGGCTGGCGAACACTGAAGCTTTCTTT.

The J gene is TRBJ1-2, the V gene TRBV30, with 8 bases fitting TRBD1. J lost 2 bases, V lost 2 bases, and 4 bases had no gene match. CDR1 is GTSNPN and CDR2 is SVGIG in the germline V gene (reference sequence). The CDR3 sequence is 14 residues long. CDR3 bases: TGTGCCTGGAGTCGGGCAGGGGGCAACTATGGCTACACCTTC. It specifies CAWSRAGGNYGYTF.

This chain connects TRBV5-1 to TRBJ2-7; 12 nucleotides match TRBD2. Trimming removed 3 bases from V and 5 bases from J; junction bases left unmatched: 6. Germline V gene data show CDR1 as SGHRS and CDR2 as YFSETQ. This CDR3 has 15 amino acids. The CDR3 DNA sequence: TGCGCCAGCAGCTGGGACCTAGCGGGAGGGAACGAGCAGTACTTC. Protein product: CASSWDLAGGNEQYF.

This clone was observed a handful of times. The rearrangement joins TRBV7-2 to TRBJ1-4; perhaps TRBD1 as D (5 bases). The CDR3 is 16 residues long. Germline-derived CDR1 and CDR2 are SGHTA and FQGNSA. V lost 1 base, J lost 1 base, and 10 bases lay in between. CDR3 sequence reads: CASSLVKGLTNEKLFF. The CDR3 DNA reads as TGTGCCAGCAGCTTAGTAAAGGGGTTAACTAATGAAAAACTGTTTTTT.

The J gene is TRBJ1-1, the V gene TRBV19; 8 bases line up with TRBD1. Germline V gene lookup returns CDR1 LNHDA and CDR2 SQIVND (reference sequence). This CDR3 has 13 residues. Trimming removed 2 bases from V and 7 bases from J; junction bases left unmatched: 3. CDR3 nucleotides: TGTGCCAGTAGTATATCAGGGGGCGATGAAGCTTTCTTT. It is translated as CASSISGGDEAFF.

The CDR3 bases are TGTGCCACTGGTGCGACAGATACGCAGTATTTT. Its protein is CATGATDTQYF. The chain uses TRBV6-6 and TRBJ2-3; D remains ambiguous. V was shortened by 10 bases and J by 3 bases, with 8 bases between the two germline ends. Germline values: CDR1 MNHNY, CDR2 SVGAGI (reference sequence). The CDR3 loop spans 11 amino acids.

The chain carries TRBV19 and TRBJ1-4, with a weak D call TRBD1 (5 bases). The germline V gene has CDR1 LNHDA and CDR2 SQIVND (reference sequence). V lost 5 bases to trimming and J lost 5 bases, with 15 bases between them. There are 15 residues in the CDR3. In DNA form, the CDR3 reads TGTGCCAGTAGTGGAAACAGGCGACTCAATGAAAAACTGTTTTTT. Translated, it gives CASSGNRRLNEKLFF.

To note about this clone: The junction departs from the called germline gene at one end, perhaps through a read error. The genes are TRBV7-9 and TRBJ1-1; possibly TRBD1 for D (5 bases). The CDR3 is 13 amino acids. Germline V CDR1 and CDR2: SEHNR, FQNEAQ (reference sequence). CDR3 nucleotides: TGTTCCAGCAGCTGGGCGGGGATAGAGGGGGCTTTCTTT. As protein: CSSSWAGIEGAFF.

The chain links TRBV6-5 to TRBJ1-5; D is unresolved. Trimming took 5 bases from V and 4 from J, leaving 6 bases between them. The germline gives CDR1 MNHEY, CDR2 SVGAGI. The CDR3 loop spans 12 amino acids. The CDR3 DNA sequence: TGTGCCAGCAGTCGCAGGAATCAGCCCCAGCATTTT. This gives the protein CASSRRNQPQHF.

In this sample, this clone turned up a few times. The CDR3 nucleotides are TGTGCCAGCAGCCCGGGACTATCAGTAAACAATGAGCAGTTCTTC. Amino acids: CASSPGLSVNNEQFF. The genes are TRBV5-6 and TRBJ2-1; TRBD2 matches at 7 bases. The length of the CDR3 is 15 residues. Trimming at V came to 4 bases and at J to 5 bases, leaving 9 bases not matched to a gene. Looked up from germline, CDR1 is SGHDT and CDR2 is YYEEEE.

This clone was counted between two and nine times. The J gene is TRBJ2-5, the V gene TRBV5-1; D is unresolved. Trimming took 0 bases from V and 2 from J, leaving 2 bases between them. The CDR3 has 12 residues. Germline V gene sequence: CDR1 SGHRS, CDR2 YFSETQ. CDR3 amino acids: CASSLAQETQYF. The CDR3 DNA reads as TGCGCCAGCAGCTTGGCTCAAGAGACCCAGTACTTC.